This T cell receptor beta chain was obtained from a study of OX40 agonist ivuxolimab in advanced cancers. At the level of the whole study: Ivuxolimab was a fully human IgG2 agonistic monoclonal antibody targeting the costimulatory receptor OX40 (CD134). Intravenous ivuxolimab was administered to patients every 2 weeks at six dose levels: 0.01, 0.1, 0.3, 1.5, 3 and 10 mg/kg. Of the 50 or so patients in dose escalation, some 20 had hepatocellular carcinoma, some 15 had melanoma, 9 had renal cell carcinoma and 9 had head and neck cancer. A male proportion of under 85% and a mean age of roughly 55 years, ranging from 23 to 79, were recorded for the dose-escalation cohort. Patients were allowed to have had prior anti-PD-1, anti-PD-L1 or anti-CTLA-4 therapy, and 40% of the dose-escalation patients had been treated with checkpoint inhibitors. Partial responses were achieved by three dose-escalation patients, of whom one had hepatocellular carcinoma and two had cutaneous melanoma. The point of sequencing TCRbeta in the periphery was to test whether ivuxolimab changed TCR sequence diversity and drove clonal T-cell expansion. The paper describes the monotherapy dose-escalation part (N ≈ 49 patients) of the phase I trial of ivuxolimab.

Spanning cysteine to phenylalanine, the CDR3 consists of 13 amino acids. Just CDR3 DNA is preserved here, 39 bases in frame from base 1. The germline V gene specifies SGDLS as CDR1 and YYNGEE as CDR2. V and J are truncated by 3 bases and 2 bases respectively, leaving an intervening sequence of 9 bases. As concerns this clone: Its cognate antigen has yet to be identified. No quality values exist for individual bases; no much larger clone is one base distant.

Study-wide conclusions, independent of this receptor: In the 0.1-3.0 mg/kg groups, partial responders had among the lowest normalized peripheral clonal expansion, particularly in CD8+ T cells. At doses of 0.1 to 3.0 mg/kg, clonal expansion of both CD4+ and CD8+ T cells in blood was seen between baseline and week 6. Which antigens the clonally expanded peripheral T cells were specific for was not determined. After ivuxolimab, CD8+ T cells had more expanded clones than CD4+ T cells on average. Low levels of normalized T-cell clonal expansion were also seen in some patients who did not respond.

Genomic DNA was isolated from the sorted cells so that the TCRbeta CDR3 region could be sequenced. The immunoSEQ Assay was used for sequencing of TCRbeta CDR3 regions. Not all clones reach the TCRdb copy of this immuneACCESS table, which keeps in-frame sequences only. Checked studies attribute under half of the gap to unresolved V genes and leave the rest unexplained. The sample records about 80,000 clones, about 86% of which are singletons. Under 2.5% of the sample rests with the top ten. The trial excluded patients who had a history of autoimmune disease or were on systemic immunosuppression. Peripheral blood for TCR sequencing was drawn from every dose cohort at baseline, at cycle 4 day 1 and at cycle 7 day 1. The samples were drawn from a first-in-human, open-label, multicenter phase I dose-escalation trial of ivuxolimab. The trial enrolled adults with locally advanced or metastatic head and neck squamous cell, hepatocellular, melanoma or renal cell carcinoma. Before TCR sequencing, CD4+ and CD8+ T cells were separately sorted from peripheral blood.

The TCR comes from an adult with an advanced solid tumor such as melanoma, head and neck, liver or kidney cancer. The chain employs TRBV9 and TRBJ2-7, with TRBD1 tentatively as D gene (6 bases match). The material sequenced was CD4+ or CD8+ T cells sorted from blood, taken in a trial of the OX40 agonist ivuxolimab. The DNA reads TGTGCCAGCAGCGCGGACAGCACCTACGAGCAGTACTTC. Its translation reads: CASSADSTYEQYF.